This paragraph covers one T cell receptor beta chain sequence. This entry comes from a study of early T cells in non-severe SARS-CoV-2 infection. On the study more broadly: Bulk RNA isolated from unsorted whole blood underwent sequencing; chains were not paired.

Individual cDNA molecules each received unique molecular identifiers attached to them. One entry per CDR3 protein, called by TCRdb with MiXCR from the 5' RACE reads. The table shows about 27,000 distinct CDR3 sequences, with 5% to 7% occurring only once. Trimming took 5 bases from V and 7 from J, leaving 11 bases between them. CDR3 length: 13 amino acids. Germline V lookup: CDR1 SEHNR, CDR2 FQNEAQ (reference sequence). This rearrangement joins TRBV7-9 to TRBJ1-4; D perhaps matches TRBD1 (5 bases). Sequencing was carried out using whole blood. The receptor was derived from an adult who was a healthcare worker with PCR-confirmed SARS-CoV-2 infection or an uninfected control (not recorded which). In DNA form, the CDR3 reads TGTGCCAGCAGCCCCATGGGGGGTGAAAAACTGTTTTTT. Protein product: CASSPMGGEKLFF.